The T cell receptor beta chain described here comes from a study of T cells in Graves' hyperthyroidism and ophthalmopathy. This clonotype has more than one count but fewer than ten. As yet, its antigen is unknown. From RNA transcripts, TCR beta CDR3 regions were amplified. The study used the HTBI primer set for a first-round RT-PCR of the TCR CDR3. TCRdb passed the multiplex PCR reads through MiXCR, listing each CDR3 protein once. Of roughly 720,000 distinct CDR3 sequences detected, 15% to 20% appear once; the ten largest clones hold around 16%. Diagnostic assessment was based on clinical symptoms, serum thyroxine and TRAb, thyroid ultrasound and orbital computed tomography. The CDR3 covers 17 residues. V was trimmed by 4 bases and J by 2 bases, leaving 23 bases between them. Germline CDR1 and CDR2: GTSNPN and SVGIG (reference sequence). General study results and limits: A median 6.5 months before onset, the model predicted ophthalmopathy. From stable hyperthyroidism, ophthalmopathy was separated by a 13 V-J model. Most clonotypes expanded in thyroid above 0.001 were likewise present in blood.

The sample consisted of blood. The sequence was obtained from a man aged 50 or older with Graves' hyperthyroidism. The rearrangement links TRBV30 to TRBJ1-2, with D possibly being TRBD1 (6 bases). The CDR3 nucleotides read TGTGCCTGGACCGGCTTTATATCCTGGACAGCGAACTATGGCTACACCTTC. It specifies CAWTGFISWTANYGYTF.